This T cell receptor beta chain was captured by sequencing in a study of T-cell reconstitution after alpha-beta-depleted transplantation in children. This clonotype was seen more than once but under ten times. Unique molecular identifiers were incorporated when the TCRbeta library was constructed. TCRdb redid the calling of the PCR reads with MiXCR, one entry per CDR3 protein. The sample lists 190,000 or so distinct CDR3 sequences, 6.5% to 7.5% occurring once. Germline CDR1 is MNHEY and CDR2 is SVGEGT. V gave up 4 bases and J gave up 7 bases; unmatched junction bases: 23. This CDR3 comprises 19 residues.

The sequence was obtained from a human donor who donated a stem cell graft to a child with Wiskott-Aldrich syndrome. The chain combines TRBV6-2 or TRBV6-3 with TRBJ2-3; 7 nucleotides agree with TRBD2. Here the sequenced sample was PBMCs from the stem cell graft donor, taken from the stem cell graft. CDR3 bases: TGTGCCAGCAGTTTCACTACCCACCATCTCGGCGGGAGTGTGTATACGCAGTATTTT. Translating gives CASSFTTHHLGGSVYTQYF.